This T cell receptor beta chain is drawn from a study of blood T cell repertoires in COVID-19. Comment on this clone: Other nucleotide sequences from this sample produce the same CDR3.

Sequenced by immunoSEQ multiplex PCR; TCRdb stores in-frame clones only, minus some. The sample carries roughly 190,000 clones, roughly three quarters recorded once. The J segment lost 3 bases and the V segment lost 1 base, leaving 4 bases of the junction unmatched. The CDR3 is 15 residues long. Germline V gene lookup returns CDR1 SSHAT and CDR2 FNYEAQ (reference sequence). The sequenced sample consisted of PBMCs or T cells enriched from blood (not recorded which). This receptor was obtained from a woman aged 50 to 65 with acute COVID-19. The chain recombines TRBV7-7 with TRBJ2-3, with 7 bases that match TRBD1. The CDR3 sequence is CASSLGGGGTDTQYF. CDR3 bases: TGTGCCAGCAGCTTAGGAGGGGGCGGAACAGATACGCAGTATTTT.